Shown below are 30 T cell receptor beta chains from a single sample sequenced in a study of T cell changes during pregnancy in multiple sclerosis. Here immunoSEQ multiplex PCR was the method, and the copy in TCRdb shows in-frame clones only, minus some. The sample lists about 85,000 clones; 91% were seen once. The input for sequencing was peripheral blood, taken in the first trimester of pregnancy. All receptors derive from a female donor with multiple sclerosis, enrolled in a pregnancy study.

This clone came up once. The rearrangement links TRBV28 to TRBJ1-1, with D possibly matching TRBD1 (5 bases). Trimming pared 2 bases from V and 4 bases from J, leaving 5 bases between. Looked up from germline, CDR1 is MDHEN and CDR2 is SYDVKM. The CDR3 has 12 residues. In DNA form, the CDR3 reads TGTGCCAGCAGTTTAAGGGGCACTGAAGCTTTCTTT. It codes for CASSLRGTEAFF.

The chain is built from TRBV2 and TRBJ1-1, with TRBD1 as a possible D gene (6 bases). The germline gives CDR1 SNHLY, CDR2 FYNNEI. The ends were cut back, 9 bases at V and 1 base at J, with 15 bases in the middle. This CDR3 region has 14 residues. The CDR3 DNA reads as TGTGCCAGGCGAAGAGCAGGGGAGAACACTGAAGCTTTCTTT. Translating it yields CARRRAGENTEAFF.

Only one count was recorded for this clone. This chain connects TRBV6-5 to TRBJ2-3, with D perhaps matching TRBD2 (5 bases). Germline V gives CDR1 MNHEY, CDR2 SVGAGI. The CDR3 has 13 amino acids. V dropped 4 bases and J dropped 6 bases, with 11 bases sitting between them. The DNA of the CDR3 is TGTGCCAGCAGTTCGGCGGACTCGGATACGCAGTATTTT. This codes for CASSSADSDTQYF.

The CDR3 bases are TGTGCCAGCAGTTTATCGCTAGCGGGAGTGTCAGATACGCAGTATTTT. Translation: CASSLSLAGVSDTQYF. V is TRBV28 and J is TRBJ2-3; 10 bases are a match to TRBD2. J gave up 4 bases and V 1 base, and 5 bases lay outside the gene matches. The CDR3 is 16 amino acids. Germline-derived CDR1 and CDR2 are MDHEN and SYDVKM.

The chain combines TRBV21-1 with TRBJ1-1. TRBV21-1 is noted as a pseudogene. The CDR3 runs to 16 residues. The CDR3: CASSLTLATQFTEAFF. CDR3 DNA: TGTGCCAGCAGCCTTACCCTAGCTACACAATTCACTGAAGCTTTCTTT.

The rearrangement joins TRBV5-4 to TRBJ2-5; 8 bases align to TRBD2. The V gene end was trimmed by 4 bases and the J gene end by 0 bases; junction bases not matched to a gene: 8. The germline V gene encodes CDR1 SGHNT and CDR2 YYREEE (reference sequence). There are 16 residues in the CDR3. The CDR3 region is CASSRGGNIYQETQYF. The CDR3 DNA is TGTGCCAGCAGCCGGGGGGGGAATATCTACCAAGAGACCCAGTACTTC.

V gene TRBV15 combines with J gene TRBJ2-2; TRBD2 matches 16 bases. V shed 1 base and J 7 bases; nucleotides not matched to a gene: 9. Germline V gives CDR1 LNHNV, CDR2 YYDKDF (reference sequence). The CDR3 is made up of 19 amino acids. In DNA, the CDR3 is TGTGCCACCAGCAGAGTCACGGGACTAGCGGGGGGGCCGGACGGGGAGCTGTTTTTT. Encoded protein: CATSRVTGLAGGPDGELFF.

The chain recombines TRBV29-1 with TRBJ2-5; 12 bases align to TRBD2. V gave up 6 bases and J gave up 4 bases; unmatched junction bases: 6. Germline CDR1 and CDR2: SQVTM and ANQGSEA. The CDR3 loop spans 14 amino acids. The CDR3 DNA reads as TGCAGCGTCTCTCTAGCGGGAGGGAGAGAGACCCAGTACTTC. It is translated as CSVSLAGGRETQYF.

V is TRBV29-1 and J is TRBJ2-4, with D possibly matching TRBD1 (6 bases). There are 12 residues in the CDR3. Trimming pared 4 bases from V and 6 bases from J, leaving 10 bases between. The germline V gene encodes CDR1 SQVTM and CDR2 ANQGSEA. The CDR3 reads CSVVGDINIQYF. As DNA, the CDR3 is TGCAGCGTTGTAGGGGACATAAACATTCAGTACTTC.

The V call is TRBV19, the J call TRBJ2-7, with D perhaps TRBD2 (6 bases). Germline CDR1 reads LNHDA; CDR2 reads SQIVND (reference sequence). V shed 5 bases and J shed 4 bases, with 21 bases lying between them. The CDR3 extends over 16 amino acids. The CDR3 reads CASSGRGGTKPYEQYF. Here the CDR3 DNA reads TGTGCCAGTAGTGGCCGGGGAGGAACGAAACCTTACGAGCAGTACTTC.

This sequence joins TRBV6-5 and TRBJ1-2, with 7 bases that match TRBD1. Trimming took 0 bases from V and 1 from J; bases not matched to a gene: 2. CDR1 MNHEY and CDR2 SVGAGI come from the germline V gene. This CDR3 has 15 amino acids. The CDR3 coding sequence is TGTGCCAGCAGTTACTCGGCAGGGGGTAACTATGGCTACACCTTC. Protein product: CASSYSAGGNYGYTF.

The genes are TRBV5-1 and TRBJ1-5, with 7 bases lining up with TRBD1. The CDR3 totals 14 residues. With V trimmed by 4 bases and J by 2 bases, 3 bases remained unmatched. Germline CDR1 SGHRS, CDR2 YFSETQ. The CDR3 nucleotides are TGCGCCAGCAGCCCCGACAGGGGCAATCAGCCCCAGCATTTT. This translates into CASSPDRGNQPQHF.

The J gene is TRBJ2-3, the V gene TRBV29-1, with TRBD1 matching 7 bases. The CDR3 loop spans 14 amino acids. The V and J ends lost 7 bases and 4 bases, in that order; junction bases with no gene match: 11. CDR1 is SQVTM and CDR2 is ANQGSEA in the germline V gene. CDR3 amino acids: CSARGGSRPDTQYF. The CDR3 DNA is TGCAGCGCCCGAGGGGGCTCCCGCCCAGATACGCAGTATTTT.

The rearrangement uses TRBV27 and TRBJ2-1; 8 nucleotides match TRBD2. CDR1 and CDR2 (germline): MNHEY, SMNVEV (reference sequence). V lost 5 bases to trimming and J lost 2 bases; unmatched junction nucleotides: 5. The CDR3 length is 15 residues. CDR3: CASSVTGGPYNEQFF. The CDR3 DNA is TGTGCCAGCAGTGTCACGGGGGGGCCCTACAATGAGCAGTTCTTC.

V is TRBV27 and J is TRBJ2-3, with 9 bases lining up with TRBD2. V was pared by 3 bases and J by 0 bases, with 4 bases of the junction left unmatched. The CDR3 consists of 16 residues. Germline V CDR1 and CDR2: MNHEY, SMNVEV (reference sequence). The DNA for the CDR3 is TGTGCCAGCAGTTTGGGCCTAGCGGGGAGCACAGATACGCAGTATTTT. Its protein is CASSLGLAGSTDTQYF.

The gene calls are TRBV2 and TRBJ2-1, with TRBD2 identical over 11 bases. J lost 6 bases, V lost 0 bases, and 10 bases had no gene match. Looked up from germline, CDR1 is SNHLY and CDR2 is FYNNEI. The CDR3 contains 18 residues. DNA for the CDR3: TGTGCCAGCAGTGAAGCTGGCACTAGCGGGAGAGATATCAATGAGCAGTTCTTC. It translates to CASSEAGTSGRDINEQFF.

The chain couples TRBV5-1 to TRBJ2-3, with a tentative D call TRBD1 (5 bases). This CDR3 spans 14 amino acids. V was trimmed by 3 bases and J by 8 bases, leaving 16 bases between them. CDR1 is SGHRS and CDR2 is YFSETQ in the germline V gene. CDR3 residues: CASSSSSERGTQYF. The DNA of the CDR3 is TGCGCCAGCAGCTCCTCGTCCGAAAGGGGTACGCAGTATTTT.

This clone was counted a single time. The V and J genes are TRBV10-3 and TRBJ1-5; D is unclear. CDR3 length: 15 residues. V was clipped by 2 bases and J by 0 bases, with 8 bases between them. Looked up from germline, CDR1 is ENHRY and CDR2 is SYGVKD. Here the CDR3 DNA reads TGTGCCATCAGTGAGGGGAGAAATAGCAATCAGCCCCAGCATTTT. It specifies CAISEGRNSNQPQHF.

The V gene is TRBV9, the J gene TRBJ2-4; D is undetermined. CDR3 length: 15 residues. Germline values: CDR1 SGDLS, CDR2 YYNGEE. Trimming took 4 bases from V and 1 from J, leaving 12 bases between them. The CDR3 coding sequence is TGTGCCAGCAGCCCTCCGGGTTTGGCCAAAAACATTCAGTACTTC. It is translated as CASSPPGLAKNIQYF.

This clone was seen a single time. V and J are TRBV5-6 and TRBJ1-2; 8 positions agree with TRBD1. After removal of 4 bases from V and 5 bases from J, the junction contained 13 bases not matched to a gene. The CDR3 has 16 amino acids. CDR1 and CDR2 (germline): SGHDT, YYEEEE. CDR3 loop: CASSHGRTGILYGYTF. CDR3 nucleotides: TGTGCCAGCAGCCATGGACGGACAGGGATCCTTTATGGCTACACCTTC.

The chain uses TRBV2 and TRBJ1-1, with 11 positions matching TRBD1. CDR3 length equals 15 residues. Germline V gene sequence: CDR1 SNHLY, CDR2 FYNNEI. Trimming cost V 7 bases and J 0 bases; bases outside gene matches: 4. Here the CDR3 reads CASMGQGVVNTEAFF. CDR3 in DNA: TGTGCCAGCATGGGACAGGGGGTGGTGAACACTGAAGCTTTCTTT.

V and J are TRBV5-8 and TRBJ2-6; tentatively, D is TRBD2 (6 bases). CDR1 is SGHTS, CDR2 YDEGEE, per germline. Between the trimmed V and J ends, which lost 0 bases and 2 bases, there was a span of 9 bases. The CDR3 contains 16 residues. In nucleotides, the CDR3 is TGTGCCAGCAGCTTGGGGAGGGGACCTGGGGCCAACGTCCTGACTTTC. The encoded protein is CASSLGRGPGANVLTF.

This sequence joins TRBV29-1 and TRBJ2-5; D possibly corresponds to TRBD1 (7 bases). The closer fit of TRBJ2-7 to the DNA end suggests the J call may be wrong. Per the germline V gene, CDR1 is SQVTM and CDR2 is ANQGSEA. The CDR3 covers 13 residues. DNA for the CDR3: TGCAGCGTTACCGGGGGACAGTCCTACGAGCAGTACTTC. Translating it yields CSVTGGQSYEQYF.

This sequence joins TRBV18 and TRBJ1-2; no clear D gene. From germline, CDR1 is KGHSH and CDR2 LQKENI. The CDR3 runs 13 residues. Trimming shortened V by 3 bases and J by 2 bases, and 7 bases separated the two germline ends. The CDR3 reads CASSPSENYGYTF. The CDR3 DNA follows: TGTGCCAGCTCACCTTCTGAGAACTATGGCTACACCTTC.

CDR3 DNA: TGTGCCTGGAGTGAAGGGGGGAACACTGAAGCTTTCTTT. Translating it yields CAWSEGGNTEAFF. The chain recombines TRBV30 with TRBJ1-1; tentative D call: TRBD1 (6 bases). The CDR3 has 13 amino acids. CDR1 GTSNPN and CDR2 SVGIG come from the germline V gene (reference sequence). The V and J ends lost 1 base and 1 base respectively, with 7 bases between them.

Written as DNA, the CDR3 is TGTGCCTGGAGTCCCTGGGGCCGAGATGGCTACACCTTC. Its translation: CAWSPWGRDGYTF. The V and J genes are TRBV30 and TRBJ1-2; the D gene is possibly TRBD1 (5 bases). The CDR3 runs 13 residues. The V end lost 2 bases, the J end lost 6 bases, and 13 bases lay between the germline ends. Germline V gives CDR1 GTSNPN, CDR2 SVGIG (reference sequence).

V is TRBV19 and J is TRBJ2-7; 8 positions agree with TRBD2. The germline gives CDR1 LNHDA, CDR2 SQIVND (reference sequence). CDR3 size: 15 residues. Trimming cost V 6 bases and J 2 bases; bases outside gene matches: 9. For the CDR3, the DNA is TGTGCCAGTAGCCAAGCGGGAGCAGGTACCTACGAGCAGTACTTC. Its translation is CASSQAGAGTYEQYF.

The V gene is TRBV15, the J gene TRBJ2-1; 9 bases fit TRBD2. Germline V gives CDR1 LNHNV, CDR2 YYDKDF (reference sequence). Unmatched junction bases numbered 8, after V lost 1 base and J lost 7 bases. The CDR3 has 16 amino acids. The CDR3 region is CATSRGPGTSYNEQFF. CDR3 DNA: TGTGCCACCAGCAGAGGACCGGGGACTAGCTATAATGAGCAGTTCTTC.

J is TRBJ1-4 and V is TRBV6-1; D remains ambiguous. Germline values: CDR1 MNHNS, CDR2 SASEGT. The V end lost 3 bases, the J end lost 4 bases, and 6 bases lay between the germline ends. The CDR3 length is 13 residues. The CDR3 DNA reads TGTGCCAGCAGTGAGGTCTATAATGAAAAACTGTTTTTT. Translating gives CASSEVYNEKLFF.

The chain uses TRBV7-9 and TRBJ1-1, with D hard to call. The CDR3 covers 12 residues. Germline V lookup: CDR1 SEHNR, CDR2 FQNEAQ (reference sequence). Deletions cut 5 bases from V and 4 bases from J, with 8 bases between. In nucleotides, the CDR3 is TGTGCCAGCAGCGGTGAGAGCACTGAAGCTTTCTTT. Translation gives CASSGESTEAFF. Full variable domain (rest looked up from reference TRBV7-9 and TRBJ1-1): DTGVSQNPRHKITKRGQNVTFRCDPISEHNRLYWYRQTLGQGPEFLTYFQNEAQLEKSRLLSDRFSAERPKGSFSTLEIQRTEQGDSAMYLCASSGESTEAFFGQGTRLTVV.